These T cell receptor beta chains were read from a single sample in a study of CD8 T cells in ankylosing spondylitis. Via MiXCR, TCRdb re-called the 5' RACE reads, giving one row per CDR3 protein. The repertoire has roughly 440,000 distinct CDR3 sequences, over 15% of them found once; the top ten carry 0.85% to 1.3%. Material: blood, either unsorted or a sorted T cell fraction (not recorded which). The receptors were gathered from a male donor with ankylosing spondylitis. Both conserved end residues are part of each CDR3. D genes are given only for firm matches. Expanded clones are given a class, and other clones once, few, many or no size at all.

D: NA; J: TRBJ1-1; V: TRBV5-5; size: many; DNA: TGTGCCAGCAGCTTGGCCCCGAACACTGAAGCTTTCTTT; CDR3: CASSLAPNTEAFF
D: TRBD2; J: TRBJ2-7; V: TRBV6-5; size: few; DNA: TGTGCCAGCAGCTATGGCCTCACTAGCGGGGGGACCTACGAGCAGTACTTC; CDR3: CASSYGLTSGGTYEQYF
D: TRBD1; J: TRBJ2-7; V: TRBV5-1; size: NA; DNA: TGCGCCAGCAGCTCCCAGGTCCCTAAGCCGGGACAGGGTCCCTACGAGCAGTACTTC; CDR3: CASSSQVPKPGQGPYEQYF
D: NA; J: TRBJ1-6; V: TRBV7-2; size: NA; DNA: TGTGCCAGCAGCTTATGGGAACAGAGCCCCCTCCACTTT; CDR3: CASSLWEQSPLHF
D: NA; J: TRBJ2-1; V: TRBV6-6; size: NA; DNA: TGTGCCGGGGGCGGCGGCCCTCGGAATGAGCAGTTCTTC; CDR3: CAGGGGPRNEQFF
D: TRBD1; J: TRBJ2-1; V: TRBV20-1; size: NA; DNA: TGCTGTGCGCGAGGGACAGTCGGCGGGTCCTACAATGAGCAGTTCTTC; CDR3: CCARGTVGGSYNEQFF
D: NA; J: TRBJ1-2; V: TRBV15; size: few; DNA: TGTGCCACCAGCCCCGCAGGGGACTATGGCTACACCTTC; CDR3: CATSPAGDYGYTF
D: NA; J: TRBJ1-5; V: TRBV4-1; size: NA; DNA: TGCGCCAGCAGCCAAGATCATGAACAGCCCCAGCATTTT; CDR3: CASSQDHEQPQHF
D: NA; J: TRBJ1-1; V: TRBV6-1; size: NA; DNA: TGTGCCAGCAGTGCGGGGGGGTTTGTTGAAGCTTTCTTT; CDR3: CASSAGGFVEAFF
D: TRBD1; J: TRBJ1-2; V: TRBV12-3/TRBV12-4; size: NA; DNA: TGTGCCAGCAGTTTTGCGGGACAGGGGGGAGACTATGGCTACACCTTC; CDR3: CASSFAGQGGDYGYTF
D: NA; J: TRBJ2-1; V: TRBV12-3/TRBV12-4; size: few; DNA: TGTGCCAGCAGTTTGGATTGGCGGGAGCAGTTCTTC; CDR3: CASSLDWREQFF
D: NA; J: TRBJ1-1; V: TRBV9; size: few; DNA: TGTGCCAGCAGGGAACGAGACGGGGGTACTGAAGCTTTCTTT; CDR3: CASRERDGGTEAFF
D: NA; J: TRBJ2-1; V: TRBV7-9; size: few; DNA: TGTGCCAGCAGTTATACCGGGACCTCCGGTGAGCAGTTCTTC; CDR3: CASSYTGTSGEQFF
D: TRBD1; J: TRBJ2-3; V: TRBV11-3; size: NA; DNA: TGTGCCAGCAGCTTAAGGGACAGGGGGCGCACAGATACGCAGTATTTT; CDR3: CASSLRDRGRTDTQYF
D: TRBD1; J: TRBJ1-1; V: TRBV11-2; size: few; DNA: TGTGCCAGCAGCTTAGCGCCGGGACAGGTGAACACTGAAGCTTTCTTT; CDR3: CASSLAPGQVNTEAFF
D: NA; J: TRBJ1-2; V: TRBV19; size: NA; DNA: TGTGCCAGTCGAACCGCTGGTGAAGGAGGCTACACCTTC; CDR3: CASRTAGEGGYTF
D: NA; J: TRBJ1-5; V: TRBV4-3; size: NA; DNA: TGCGCCAGCAGCCAAGATTCCAGGGTCCAGCCCCAGCATTTT; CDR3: CASSQDSRVQPQHF
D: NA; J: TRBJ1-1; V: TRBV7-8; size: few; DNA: TGTGCCAGCAGCTTGGAGCGGCTTAGGGACACTGAAGCTTTCTTT; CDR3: CASSLERLRDTEAFF
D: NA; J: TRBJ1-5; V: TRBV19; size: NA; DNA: TGTGCCAGTAGTATACCCGGAAATAGCAATCAGCCCCAGCATTTT; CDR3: CASSIPGNSNQPQHF